The 8 T cell receptor beta chains given below trace back to one sample, sequenced in a study of T cell repertoires in cytomegalovirus infection. Their antigen targets remain unknown. One entry per CDR3 protein, called by TCRdb with MiXCR from the reads. The sample records around 310,000 distinct CDR3 sequences, about 27% being singletons. Sample: cultured PBMCs, taken from culture after CMV antigen stimulation. These receptors all stem from a human donor in good health (CMV status not recorded). Some clones in this sample may be carry-over from other donors' samples.

This clonotype was counted a few times. This chain connects TRBV15 to TRBJ1-2; D not certain. The germline V gene has CDR1 LNHNV and CDR2 YYDKDF (reference sequence). The V end was cut by 0 bases, the J end by 2 bases, with 4 bases between. This CDR3 is built from 13 residues. CDR3 sequence reads: CATSRDINYGYTF. In DNA form, the CDR3 reads TGTGCCACCAGCAGAGATATCAACTATGGCTACACCTTC.

The chain carries TRBV20-1 and TRBJ1-5, with no clear D. Germline V lookup: CDR1 DFQATT, CDR2 SNEGSKA (reference sequence). This CDR3 spans 16 amino acids. V gave up 5 bases and J gave up 3 bases, with 20 bases separating them. CDR3 sequence reads: CSAEGGGWSNNQPQHF. The DNA for the CDR3 is TGCAGTGCTGAGGGAGGAGGGTGGAGTAACAATCAGCCCCAGCATTTT.

This chain links TRBV7-6 with TRBJ2-5, with 8 bases aligning to TRBD1. V lost 6 bases and J lost 5; bases outside the gene matches: 17. CDR3 length: 17 residues. Germline V CDR1 and CDR2: SGHVS, FNYEAQ. CDR3 sequence (DNA): TGTGCCAGCAGTCAGTCCACCCGACAGGGGACGCGGGAGACCCAGTACTTC. It encodes CASSQSTRQGTRETQYF.

V gene TRBV5-1 combines with J gene TRBJ2-7, with TRBD1 matching over 8 bases. J gave up 0 bases and V 5 bases, and 7 bases lay outside the gene matches. CDR3 length: 15 residues. Germline values: CDR1 SGHRS, CDR2 YFSETQ. This CDR3 reads CASSPDRVNSYEQYF. For the CDR3, the DNA is TGCGCCAGCAGTCCGGACAGGGTAAACTCCTACGAGCAGTACTTC. The full variable domain, its missing parts supplied by reference TRBV5-1 and TRBJ2-7, is KAGVTQTPRYLIKTRGQQVTLSCSPISGHRSVSWYQQTPGQGLQFLFEYFSETQRNKGNFPGRFSGRQFSNSRSEMNVSTLELGDSALYLCASSPDRVNSYEQYFGPGTRLTVT.

This chain joins TRBV6-1 and TRBJ1-4; the match to TRBD1 covers 9 bases. Trimming removed 4 bases from V and 8 bases from J; junction bases left unmatched: 5. Germline CDR1 and CDR2: MNHNS and SASEGT. The CDR3 is 14 residues long. CDR3 coding DNA: TGTGCCAGCAGTGGGACAGGGGTAGGGGAAAAACTGTTTTTT. It specifies CASSGTGVGEKLFF.

This clonotype was recorded a few times. This chain joins TRBV7-9 and TRBJ1-2; D is unclear. V shed 4 bases and J shed 4 bases, with 16 bases lying between them. The CDR3 consists of 15 residues. Germline V gene lookup returns CDR1 SEHNR and CDR2 FQNEAQ (reference sequence). CDR3 in amino acids: CASSSWEGDSYGYTF. The CDR3 bases are TGTGCCAGCAGCTCTTGGGAGGGAGACTCCTATGGCTACACCTTC.

The gene calls are TRBV19 and TRBJ2-1; D possibly corresponds to TRBD2 (6 bases). Trimming shortened V by 6 bases and J by 1 base, and 10 bases separated the two germline ends. The germline V gene encodes CDR1 LNHDA and CDR2 SQIVND (reference sequence). The CDR3 extends over 14 amino acids. The CDR3 coding sequence is TGTGCCAGTAGGCTCGGGACTTCCTACAATGAGCAGTTCTTC. Its translation is CASRLGTSYNEQFF.

The V and J genes are TRBV20-1 and TRBJ1-5; a weak D match, TRBD1 (6 bases). Germline CDR1 is DFQATT and CDR2 is SNEGSKA (reference sequence). Between the trimmed V and J ends, which lost 6 bases and 4 bases, there was a span of 25 bases. CDR3 length: 17 residues. In nucleotides, the CDR3 is TGCAGTGCCCCGGGACAAACTGGCCCGCCGGGGAATCAGCCCCAGCATTTT. Translation: CSAPGQTGPPGNQPQHF.